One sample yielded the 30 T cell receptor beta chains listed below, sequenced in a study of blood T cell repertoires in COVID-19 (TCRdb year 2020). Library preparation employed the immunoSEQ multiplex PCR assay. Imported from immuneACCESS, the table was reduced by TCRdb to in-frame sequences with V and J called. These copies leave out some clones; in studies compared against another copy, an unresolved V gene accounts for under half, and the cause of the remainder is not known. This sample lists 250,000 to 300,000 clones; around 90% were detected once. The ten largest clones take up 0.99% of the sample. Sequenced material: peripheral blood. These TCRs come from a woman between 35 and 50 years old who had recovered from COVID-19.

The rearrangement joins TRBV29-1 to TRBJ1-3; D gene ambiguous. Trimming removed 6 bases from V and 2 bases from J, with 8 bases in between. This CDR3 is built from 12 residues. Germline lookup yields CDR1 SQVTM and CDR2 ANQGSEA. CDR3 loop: CSVARAGNTIYF. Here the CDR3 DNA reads TGCAGCGTGGCACGGGCTGGAAACACCATATATTTT.

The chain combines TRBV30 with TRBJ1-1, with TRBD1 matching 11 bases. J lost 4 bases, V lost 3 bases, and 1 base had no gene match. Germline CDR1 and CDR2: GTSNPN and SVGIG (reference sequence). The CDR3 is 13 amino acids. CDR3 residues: CAWSGQGATEAFF. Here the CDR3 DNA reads TGTGCCTGGAGCGGACAGGGGGCCACTGAAGCTTTCTTT.

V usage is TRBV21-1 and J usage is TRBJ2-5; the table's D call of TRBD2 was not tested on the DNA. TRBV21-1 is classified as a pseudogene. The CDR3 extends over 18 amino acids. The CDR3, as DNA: TGTGCCAGCACCCGGGAGGGAGCGGGAGGGCGAGTGGGGGAGACCCAGTACTTC. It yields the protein CASTREGAGGRVGETQYF.

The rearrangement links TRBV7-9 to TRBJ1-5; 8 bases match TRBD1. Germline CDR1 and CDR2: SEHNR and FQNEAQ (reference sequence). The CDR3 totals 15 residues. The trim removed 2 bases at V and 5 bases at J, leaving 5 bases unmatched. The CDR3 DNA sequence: TGTGCCAGCAGCTTATGGGGGACAGGAGATCAGCCCCAGCATTTT. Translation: CASSLWGTGDQPQHF.

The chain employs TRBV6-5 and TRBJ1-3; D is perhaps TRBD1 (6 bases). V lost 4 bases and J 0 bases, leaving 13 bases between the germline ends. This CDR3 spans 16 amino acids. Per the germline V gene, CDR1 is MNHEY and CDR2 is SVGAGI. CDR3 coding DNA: TGTGCCAGCAGTTCCGTTGGGGGCGGCTCTGGAAACACCATATATTTT. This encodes CASSSVGGGSGNTIYF.

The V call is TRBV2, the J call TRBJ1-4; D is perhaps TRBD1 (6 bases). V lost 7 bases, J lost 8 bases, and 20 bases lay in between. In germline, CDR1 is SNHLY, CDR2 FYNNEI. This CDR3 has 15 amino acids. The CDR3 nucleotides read TGTGCCAGCAACGACCCAGGGGCAGCCCGGGAAAAACTGTTTTTT. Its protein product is CASNDPGAAREKLFF.

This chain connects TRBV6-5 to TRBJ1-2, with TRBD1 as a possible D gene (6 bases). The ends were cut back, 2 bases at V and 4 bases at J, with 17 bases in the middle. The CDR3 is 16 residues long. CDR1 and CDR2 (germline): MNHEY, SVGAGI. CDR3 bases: TGTGCCAGCAGTTACCCCCCAGGGCAGGGGTCCTATGGCTACACCTTC. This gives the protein CASSYPPGQGSYGYTF.

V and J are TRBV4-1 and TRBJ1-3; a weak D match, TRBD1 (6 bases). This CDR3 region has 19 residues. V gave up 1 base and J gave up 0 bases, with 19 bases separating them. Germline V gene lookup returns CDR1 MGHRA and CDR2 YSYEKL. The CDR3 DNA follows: TGCGCCAGCAGCCAAGCTCCATCAGGGGTTTCGTTCTCTGGAAACACCATATATTTT. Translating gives CASSQAPSGVSFSGNTIYF.

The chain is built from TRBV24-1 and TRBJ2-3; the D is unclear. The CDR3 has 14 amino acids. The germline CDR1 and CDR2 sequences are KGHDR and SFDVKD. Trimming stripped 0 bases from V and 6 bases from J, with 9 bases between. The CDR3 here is CATSDLWQVDTQYF. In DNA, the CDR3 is TGTGCCACCAGTGATTTGTGGCAGGTCGATACGCAGTATTTT.

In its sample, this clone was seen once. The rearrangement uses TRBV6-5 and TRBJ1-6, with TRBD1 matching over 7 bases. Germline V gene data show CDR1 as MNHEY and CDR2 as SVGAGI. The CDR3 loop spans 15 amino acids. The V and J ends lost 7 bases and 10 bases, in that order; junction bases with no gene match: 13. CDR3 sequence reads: CASTRLGQGESPLHF. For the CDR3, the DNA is TGTGCCAGCACCCGACTTGGGCAGGGGGAGTCACCCCTCCACTTT.

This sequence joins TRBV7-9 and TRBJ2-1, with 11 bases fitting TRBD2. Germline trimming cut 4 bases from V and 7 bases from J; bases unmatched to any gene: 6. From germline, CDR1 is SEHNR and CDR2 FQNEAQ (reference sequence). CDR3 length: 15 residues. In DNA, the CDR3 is TGTGCCAGCAGCTCTACCGGGACTAGCGGTAATGAGCAGTTCTTC. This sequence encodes CASSSTGTSGNEQFF.

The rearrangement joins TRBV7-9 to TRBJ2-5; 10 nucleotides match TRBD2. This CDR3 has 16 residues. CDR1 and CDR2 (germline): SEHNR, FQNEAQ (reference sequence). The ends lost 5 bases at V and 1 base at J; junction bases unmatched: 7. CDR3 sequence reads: CASSPGTSVTQETQYF. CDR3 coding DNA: TGTGCCAGCAGCCCCGGGACTAGCGTGACCCAAGAGACCCAGTACTTC.

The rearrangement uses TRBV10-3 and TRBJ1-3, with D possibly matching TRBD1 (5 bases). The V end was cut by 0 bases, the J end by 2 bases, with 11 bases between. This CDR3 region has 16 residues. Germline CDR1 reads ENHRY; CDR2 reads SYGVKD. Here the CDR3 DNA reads TGTGCCATCAGTGAGTCTGGGGCAAGCACTGGAAACACCATATATTTT. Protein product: CAISESGASTGNTIYF.

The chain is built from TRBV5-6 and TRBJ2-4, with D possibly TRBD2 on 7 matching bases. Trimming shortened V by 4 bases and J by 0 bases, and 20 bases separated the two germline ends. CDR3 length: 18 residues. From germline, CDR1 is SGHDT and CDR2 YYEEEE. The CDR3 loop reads CASSPGTPGGPAKNIQYF. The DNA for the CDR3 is TGTGCCAGCAGCCCAGGGACTCCGGGGGGCCCAGCCAAAAACATTCAGTACTTC.

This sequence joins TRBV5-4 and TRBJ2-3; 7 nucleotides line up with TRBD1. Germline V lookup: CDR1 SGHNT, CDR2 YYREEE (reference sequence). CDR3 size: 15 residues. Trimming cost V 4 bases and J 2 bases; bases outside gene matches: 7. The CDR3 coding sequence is TGTGCCAGCAGCCCGGGACAGAGTAACACAGATACGCAGTATTTT. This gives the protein CASSPGQSNTDTQYF.

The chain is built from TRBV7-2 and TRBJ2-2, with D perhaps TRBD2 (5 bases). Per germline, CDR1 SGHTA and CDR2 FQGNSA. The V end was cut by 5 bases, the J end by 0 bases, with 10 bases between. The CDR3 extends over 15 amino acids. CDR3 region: CASSRGLSNTGELFF. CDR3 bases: TGTGCCAGCAGCAGAGGGCTCTCGAACACCGGGGAGCTGTTTTTT.

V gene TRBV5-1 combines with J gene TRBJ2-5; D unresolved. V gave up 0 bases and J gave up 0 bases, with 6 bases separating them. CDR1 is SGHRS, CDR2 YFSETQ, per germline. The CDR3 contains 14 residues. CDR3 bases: TGCGCCAGCAGCTTGGTACACCACCAAGAGACCCAGTACTTC. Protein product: CASSLVHHQETQYF. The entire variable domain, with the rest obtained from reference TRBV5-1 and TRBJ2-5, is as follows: KAGVTQTPRYLIKTRGQQVTLSCSPISGHRSVSWYQQTPGQGLQFLFEYFSETQRNKGNFPGRFSGRQFSNSRSEMNVSTLELGDSALYLCASSLVHHQETQYFGPGTRLLVL.

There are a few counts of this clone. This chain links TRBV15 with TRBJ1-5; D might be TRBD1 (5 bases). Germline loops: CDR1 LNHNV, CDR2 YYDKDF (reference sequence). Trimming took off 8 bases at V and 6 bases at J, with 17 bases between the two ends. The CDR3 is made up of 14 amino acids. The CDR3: CATGGVGGVQPQHF. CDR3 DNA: TGTGCCACCGGGGGGGTGGGTGGTGTTCAGCCCCAGCATTTT.

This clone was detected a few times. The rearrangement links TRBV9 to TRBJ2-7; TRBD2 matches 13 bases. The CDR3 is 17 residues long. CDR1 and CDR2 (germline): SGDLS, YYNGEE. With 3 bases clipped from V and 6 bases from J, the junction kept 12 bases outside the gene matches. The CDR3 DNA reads TGTGCCAGCAGCGGGGGGACTAGCGGGACCCCAGGCGGCGAGCAGTACTTC. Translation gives CASSGGTSGTPGGEQYF.

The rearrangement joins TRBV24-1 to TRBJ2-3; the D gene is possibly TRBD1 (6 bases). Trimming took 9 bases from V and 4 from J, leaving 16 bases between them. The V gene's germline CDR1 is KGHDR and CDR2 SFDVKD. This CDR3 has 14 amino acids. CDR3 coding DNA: TGTGCCACCCTTGGGACAAAAAGGGCAGATACGCAGTATTTT. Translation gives CATLGTKRADTQYF.

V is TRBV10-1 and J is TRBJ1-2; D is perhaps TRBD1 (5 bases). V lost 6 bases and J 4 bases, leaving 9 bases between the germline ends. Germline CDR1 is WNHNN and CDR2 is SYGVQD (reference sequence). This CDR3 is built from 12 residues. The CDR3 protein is CASRGLTYGYTF. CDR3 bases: TGCGCCAGCAGGGGGCTTACCTATGGCTACACCTTC.

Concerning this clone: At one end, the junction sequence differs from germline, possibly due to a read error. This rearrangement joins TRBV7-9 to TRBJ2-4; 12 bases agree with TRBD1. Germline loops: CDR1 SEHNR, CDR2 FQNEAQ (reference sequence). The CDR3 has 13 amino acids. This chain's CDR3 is CASSLRGQGAVDF. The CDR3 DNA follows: TGTGCCAGCAGCTTAAGGGGACAGGGGGCGGTGGACTTC.

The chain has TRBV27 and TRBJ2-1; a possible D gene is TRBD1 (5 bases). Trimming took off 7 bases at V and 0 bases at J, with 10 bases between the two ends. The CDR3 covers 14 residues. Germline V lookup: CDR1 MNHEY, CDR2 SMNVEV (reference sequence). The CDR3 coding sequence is TGTGCCAGCATCAGGGCACCCTCCTACAATGAGCAGTTCTTC. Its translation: CASIRAPSYNEQFF.

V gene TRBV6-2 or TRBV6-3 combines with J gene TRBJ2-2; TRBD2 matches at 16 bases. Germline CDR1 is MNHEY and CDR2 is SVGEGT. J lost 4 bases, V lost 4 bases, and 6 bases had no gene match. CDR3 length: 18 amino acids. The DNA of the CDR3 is TGTGCCAGCAGTTGGGGACTAGCGGGAGGGTCGTTCACCGGGGAGCTGTTTTTT. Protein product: CASSWGLAGGSFTGELFF.

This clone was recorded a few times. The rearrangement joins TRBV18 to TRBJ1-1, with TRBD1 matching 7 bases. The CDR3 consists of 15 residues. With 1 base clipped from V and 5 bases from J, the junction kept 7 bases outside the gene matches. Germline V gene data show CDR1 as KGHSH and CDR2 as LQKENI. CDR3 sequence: CASSPRQGEGTEAFF. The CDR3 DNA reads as TGTGCCAGCTCACCACGGCAGGGGGAAGGGACTGAAGCTTTCTTT.

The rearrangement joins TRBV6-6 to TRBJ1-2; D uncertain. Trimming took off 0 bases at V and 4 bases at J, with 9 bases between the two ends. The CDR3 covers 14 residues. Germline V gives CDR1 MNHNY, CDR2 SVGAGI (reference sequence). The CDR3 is CASSYSFPRYGYTF. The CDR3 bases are TGTGCCAGCAGTTACTCGTTCCCCCGCTATGGCTACACCTTC.

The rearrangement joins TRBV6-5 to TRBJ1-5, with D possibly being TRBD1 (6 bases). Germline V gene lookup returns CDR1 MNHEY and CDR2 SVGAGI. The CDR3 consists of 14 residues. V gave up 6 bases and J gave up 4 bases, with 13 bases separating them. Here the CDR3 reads CASRASQGNQPQHF. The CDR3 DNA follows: TGTGCCAGCAGGGCCTCACAGGGTAATCAGCCCCAGCATTTT.

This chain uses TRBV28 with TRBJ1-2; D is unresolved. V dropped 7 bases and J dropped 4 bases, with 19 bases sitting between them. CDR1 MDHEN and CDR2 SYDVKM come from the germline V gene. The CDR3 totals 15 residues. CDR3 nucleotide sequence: TGTGCCAGCACCCCCCCGATGGCAATTCCCTATGGCTACACCTTC. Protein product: CASTPPMAIPYGYTF.

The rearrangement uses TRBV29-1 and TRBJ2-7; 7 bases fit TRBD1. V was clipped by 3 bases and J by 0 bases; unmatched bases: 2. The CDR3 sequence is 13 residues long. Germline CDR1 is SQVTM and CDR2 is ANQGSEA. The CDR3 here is CSVDRGSSYEQYF. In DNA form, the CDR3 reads TGCAGCGTTGACAGGGGGAGCTCCTACGAGCAGTACTTC.

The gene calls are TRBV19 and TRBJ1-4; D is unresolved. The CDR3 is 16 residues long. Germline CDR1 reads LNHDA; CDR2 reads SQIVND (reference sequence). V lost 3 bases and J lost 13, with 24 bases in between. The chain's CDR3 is CASSIALGYPQVRLFF. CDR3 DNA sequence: TGTGCCAGTAGTATCGCCCTCGGGTATCCCCAAGTAAGACTGTTTTTT. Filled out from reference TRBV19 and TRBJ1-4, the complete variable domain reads DGGITQSPKYLFRKEGQNVTLSCEQNLNHDAMYWYRQDPGQGLRLIYYSQIVNDFQKGDIAEGYSVSREKKESFPLTVTSAQKNPTAFYLCASSIALGYPQVRLFFGSGTQLSVL.